This T cell receptor (beta chain) is from a study of CD8 T cells in Susac syndrome (dated 2019 in TCRdb). About the study as a whole: Among the sequenced Susac syndrome patients, six had clinically active disease and under ten were in clinical remission. Susac syndrome patients were therapy-naive, on corticosteroids (some also receiving IVIg), or on IVIg alone at blood withdrawal. The study used repertoire sequencing to test whether antigen drove CD8+ T cell activation and differentiation in Susac syndrome. General findings and caveats noted by the study authors: In the CD4+ T cell repertoire of Susac syndrome patients, clonal expansion was not detected. The TCR sequencing and HLA analysis was acknowledged to have included a relatively small number of individuals.

High-throughput TCR beta sequencing profiled peripheral blood CD8+ and CD4+ T cells from healthy donors, Susac syndrome patients and multiple sclerosis patients. Recently defined diagnostic criteria for definite or probable disease were met by the Susac syndrome patients. Bulk CD8+ and CD4+ T cells were purified by magnetic negative isolation, while CD8+ TEMRA cells were enriched using FACS. Blood was drawn into EDTA tubes, processed within 24 hours, and PBMCs were isolated by density gradient centrifugation. PBMCs destined for TCR sequencing were cryopreserved in liquid nitrogen and later thawed in a 37 °C water bath. The sorted or isolated CD4+, CD8+ and CD8+ TEMRA cells had a purity of 90% or higher. RNA was extracted with the RNeasy kit and roughly 0.45 to 1 ug was reverse transcribed using random hexamers. The immunoSEQ multiplex PCR assay, which covers 54 Vbeta and 13 Jbeta segments, was used to amplify TCR beta CDR3 regions. PCR amplification bias was corrected by using a synthetic template baseline for primer optimization and computational correction. As for how the authors treated the data: Reads were annotated to V, D and J genes per IMGT and analyzed with immunoSEQ Analyzer, keeping only productive sequences. To calculate clonality, Shannon entropy was normalized by log2 of the number of productive unique sequences and then subtracted from one. For each patient and control, public and private clones were evaluated within the 100 most prevalent clones. Clones were defined as Susac-specific when absent from the healthy and MS cohorts, from fewer than 1,300 published viral clones and from other ImmuneACCESS disease sequences. In TCRdb, the public reads were trimmed at Q25 with fastp and aligned with MiXCR, with productive beta chains retained. For every CDR3 protein sequence, its rows merge into one entry that carries the most common genes and DNA. These V and J calls are TCRdb output, not the study's own analysis. The sample yields 150,000 to 200,000 distinct CDR3 sequences; roughly 91% were counted once. The ten largest clones capture about 0.1% of the sample.

The CDR3 numbers 16 residues from cysteine through phenylalanine. Left in the record is the CDR3 DNA by itself, 48 bases read in frame from the first base. CDR1 and CDR2 are read off the germline V gene as MGHRA and YSYEKL. Trimming removed 1 base from V and 5 bases from J, leaving 18 bases between the germline ends. About this clonotype itself: No antigen is known for it. Per-base qualities were not stored, and no clone one base away is much larger.

This receptor was taken from a human donor with Susac syndrome. The V and J genes are TRBV4-1 and TRBJ2-7; the D segment could be TRBD2, given 7 matching bases. Source material: CD4+ T cells from PBMCs. CDR3 region: CASSQAVRGARDEQYF. The nucleotides are TGCGCCAGCAGCCAAGCTGTCCGGGGGGCGAGGGACGAGCAGTACTTC.